Each of the 13 T cell receptor beta chains below was sequenced from the same sample in a study of Graves' ophthalmopathy and Graves' hyperthyroidism. RNA served as the template for amplifying TCR beta CDR3 regions. The first round was an RT-PCR with HTBI primers, and the second round was a multiplex PCR. Via MiXCR, TCRdb re-called the multiplex PCR reads, giving one row per CDR3 protein. The sample carries approximately 380,000 distinct CDR3 sequences, roughly 21% recorded once. The specimen was peripheral blood. The receptor set was obtained from a woman aged 18 to 35 with stable Graves' hyperthyroidism.

As regards this clonotype: A much larger clone lies one base from this, so it may be a read error. The genes are TRBV2 and TRBJ2-7; TRBD1 is a possible D gene (6 bases). CDR1 SNHLY and CDR2 FYNNEI come from the germline V gene. V was shortened by 8 bases and J by 5 bases, with 19 bases between the two germline ends. CDR3 size: 14 residues. The DNA of the CDR3 is TGTGCCAGCTCCTCCGACAGGACGCTCGACGAGCAGTACTTC. Translating it yields CASSSDRTLDEQYF. The full variable domain, completed using reference TRBV2 and TRBJ2-7, is EPEVTQTPSHQVTQMGQEVILRCVPISNHLYFYWYRQILGQKVEFLVSFYNNEISEKSEIFDDQFSVERPDGSNFTLKIRSTKLEDSAMYFCASSSDRTLDEQYFGPGTRLTVT.

This clonotype was counted at least ten times. V is TRBV19 and J is TRBJ2-7; 9 bases agree with TRBD1. The CDR3 is made up of 15 amino acids. Germline CDR1 reads LNHDA; CDR2 reads SQIVND (reference sequence). The V gene end was trimmed by 3 bases and the J gene end by 2 bases; junction bases not matched to a gene: 5. The CDR3 protein is CASSIWWDRAYEQYF. The DNA for the CDR3 is TGTGCCAGTAGTATTTGGTGGGACAGGGCCTACGAGCAGTACTTC.

In this sample, this clonotype turned up a few times. The gene calls are TRBV20-1 and TRBJ2-1, with 7 bases that match TRBD1. The germline CDR1 and CDR2 sequences are DFQATT and SNEGSKA (reference sequence). The ends lost 5 bases at V and 1 base at J; junction bases unmatched: 2. This CDR3 comprises 13 residues. CDR3 region: CSARQGSYNEQFF. The CDR3 DNA reads TGCAGTGCTCGACAGGGATCCTACAATGAGCAGTTCTTC.

This clonotype has ten or more counts. The chain employs TRBV5-1 and TRBJ1-1; 7 bases map to TRBD1. This CDR3 region has 14 residues. Germline CDR1 and CDR2: SGHRS and YFSETQ. V lost 6 bases and J lost 1; bases outside the gene matches: 6. The CDR3 loop is CASTTQGGNTEAFF. DNA for the CDR3: TGCGCCAGCACAACTCAGGGGGGGAACACTGAAGCTTTCTTT. Full variable domain (outside the CDR3, taken from reference TRBV5-1 and TRBJ1-1): KAGVTQTPRYLIKTRGQQVTLSCSPISGHRSVSWYQQTPGQGLQFLFEYFSETQRNKGNFPGRFSGRQFSNSRSEMNVSTLELGDSALYLCASTTQGGNTEAFFGQGTRLTVV.

This clonotype was observed at least ten times. The gene calls are TRBV20-1 and TRBJ2-7; 15 positions match TRBD2. With V trimmed by 1 base and J by 2 bases, 9 bases remained unmatched. Germline V gene sequence: CDR1 DFQATT, CDR2 SNEGSKA (reference sequence). This CDR3 region has 18 residues. CDR3: CSARVRTSGRAITYEQYF. CDR3 in DNA: TGCAGTGCTAGAGTTCGGACTAGCGGGAGGGCGATTACCTACGAGCAGTACTTC.

V and J are TRBV7-9 and TRBJ1-2, with unresolved D. Trimming removed 6 bases at V and 2 bases at J, with 10 bases between. The CDR3 runs to 13 residues. Germline V gene sequence: CDR1 SEHNR, CDR2 FQNEAQ (reference sequence). The CDR3 nucleotides are TGTGCCAGCAGTTCCATCGGAAACTATGGCTACACCTTC. Protein: CASSSIGNYGYTF.

The DNA of the CDR3 is TGTGCCAGCAGCGGGACTAGCGGGGGTCCAAACCAATACTTC. Translated, it gives CASSGTSGGPNQYF. The gene calls are TRBV5-6 and TRBJ2-7, with 14 nucleotides matching TRBD2. V trimming: 4 bases; J trimming: 13 bases; junction bases outside the gene matches: 10. The CDR3 contains 14 residues. Germline CDR1 SGHDT, CDR2 YYEEEE. Filled out from reference TRBV5-6 and TRBJ2-7, the complete variable domain reads DAGVTQSPTHLIKTRGQQVTLRCSPKSGHDTVSWYQQALGQGPQFIFQYYEEEERQRGNFPDRFSGHQFPNYSSELNVNALLLGDSALYLCASSGTSGGPNQYFGPGTRLTVT.

The table lists this clonotype with many counts. The V and J genes are TRBV11-3 and TRBJ2-5, with TRBD1 identical over 9 bases. Germline V gene data show CDR1 as SGHNT and CDR2 as YENEEA. This CDR3 has 13 residues. Losses at the gene ends were 3 bases for V and 5 bases for J; bases not matched to a gene: 1. CDR3 nucleotide sequence: TGTGCCAGCAGCTTTGGGACAGGGGAGACCCAGTACTTC. Translated: CASSFGTGETQYF.

This clonotype showed up many times. This chain's CDR3 is CATSDMNYEQYF. The CDR3 region has the DNA TGTGCCACCAGTGACATGAACTACGAGCAGTACTTC. This chain connects TRBV24-1 to TRBJ2-7; D is uncertain. The CDR3 loop spans 12 amino acids. V was cut by 4 bases and J by 3 bases, with 6 bases left in between. Per the germline V gene, CDR1 is KGHDR and CDR2 is SFDVKD.

This clonotype was observed a few times. This CDR3 reads CASSLTGFAGELFF. The DNA for the CDR3 is TGTGCCAGCAGCTTGACAGGATTTGCCGGGGAGCTGTTTTTT. This chain connects TRBV11-2 to TRBJ2-2, with a weak D call TRBD1 (6 bases). V gave up 3 bases and J gave up 6 bases, with 11 bases separating them. This CDR3 contains 14 residues. The V gene's germline CDR1 is SGHAT and CDR2 FQNNGV.

This chain links TRBV6-5 with TRBJ1-6; 12 bases fit TRBD1. This CDR3 contains 17 residues. Germline V gives CDR1 MNHEY, CDR2 SVGAGI. The trim removed 2 bases at V and 6 bases at J, leaving 5 bases unmatched. CDR3 coding DNA: TGTGCCAGCAGTTACAGGGGACAGGGGGCAGGTAATTCACCCCTCCACTTT. Translated: CASSYRGQGAGNSPLHF.

This clonotype was counted at least ten times. The gene calls are TRBV20-1 and TRBJ1-6; no firm D call. CDR1 is DFQATT and CDR2 is SNEGSKA in the germline V gene (reference sequence). Trimming shortened V by 3 bases and J by 1 base, and 10 bases separated the two germline ends. There are 15 residues in the CDR3. As DNA, the CDR3 is TGCAGTGCTAGGGCCAGCCGGTCCTATAATTCACCCCTCCACTTT. Its translation is CSARASRSYNSPLHF.

This clonotype was seen many times. This chain connects TRBV15 to TRBJ1-5; perhaps TRBD1 as D (5 bases). The CDR3 is made up of 15 amino acids. Looked up from germline, CDR1 is LNHNV and CDR2 is YYDKDF (reference sequence). V was shortened by 3 bases and J by 3 bases, with 12 bases between the two germline ends. The chain's CDR3 is CATSSSGTDNQPQHF. For the CDR3, the DNA is TGTGCCACCAGCAGTTCCGGGACGGACAATCAGCCCCAGCATTTT.